One and the same sample provided the 27 T cell receptor beta chains below, sequenced in a study of CD4+ T cells in melanoma. TCRdb keeps only in-frame clones here, not all; method: immunoSEQ multiplex PCR. The sample consists of about 15,000 clones, 62% of them appearing once. Sequences were obtained from cells from a culture (not recorded whether cultured in vitro). The receptors here all came from a human donor with melanoma.

The CDR3 nucleotides are TGTGCCAGCAGCTTTGGGACAGAGACATACGAGCAGTACTTC. It translates to CASSFGTETYEQYF. The chain uses TRBV5-6 and TRBJ2-7, with TRBD1 identical over 7 bases. V lost 2 bases, J lost 4 bases, and 6 bases stayed unmatched. Germline-derived CDR1 and CDR2 are SGHDT and YYEEEE. The CDR3 contains 14 residues.

The rearrangement uses TRBV16 and TRBJ2-1, with TRBD2 as a possible D gene (5 bases). V shed 10 bases and J shed 1 base, with 11 bases lying between them. The length of the CDR3 is 13 residues. CDR1 is KGHSY, CDR2 FQNENV, per germline. This CDR3 is CATGVLSYNEQFF. Written as DNA, the CDR3 is TGTGCCACCGGGGTCCTGTCCTACAATGAGCAGTTCTTC.

The genes are TRBV5-6 and TRBJ1-2; 9 bases align to TRBD1. The CDR3 is 13 amino acids. With V trimmed by 4 bases and J by 5 bases, 3 bases remained unmatched. In germline, CDR1 is SGHDT, CDR2 YYEEEE. As DNA, the CDR3 is TGTGCCAGCAGCCTGGACAGGGGTTATGGCTACACCTTC. It encodes CASSLDRGYGYTF.

This rearrangement joins TRBV5-1 to TRBJ1-6; no firm D call. The CDR3 is made up of 13 amino acids. V dropped 6 bases and J dropped 8 bases, with 12 bases sitting between them. Germline V gene lookup returns CDR1 SGHRS and CDR2 YFSETQ. The CDR3: CASTLDPDSPLHF. Written as DNA, the CDR3 is TGCGCCAGCACCCTGGACCCCGATTCACCCCTCCACTTT.

The V call is TRBV7-2, the J call TRBJ2-7; D not certain. The CDR3 runs 11 residues. Looked up from germline, CDR1 is SGHTA and CDR2 is FQGNSA. The V end lost 5 bases, the J end lost 8 bases, and 10 bases lay between the germline ends. CDR3 residues: CASSVTVQQYF. DNA of the CDR3: TGTGCCAGCAGCGTAACCGTTCAGCAGTACTTC.

The gene calls are TRBV30 and TRBJ2-5; perhaps TRBD2 as D (7 bases). The ends were cut back, 3 bases at V and 6 bases at J, with 14 bases in the middle. This CDR3 has 13 residues. CDR1 and CDR2 from the germline V gene are GTSNPN and SVGIG (reference sequence). CDR3 loop: CAWSLQGGQTQYF. As DNA, the CDR3 is TGTGCCTGGAGCTTACAGGGAGGGCAGACCCAGTACTTC.

This chain links TRBV27 with TRBJ1-4, with D tentatively TRBD1 (5 bases). This CDR3 region has 15 residues. Per the germline V gene, CDR1 is MNHEY and CDR2 is SMNVEV (reference sequence). V was shortened by 4 bases and J by 7 bases, with 16 bases between the two germline ends. CDR3 in DNA: TGTGCCAGCAGTTCTAGGGCCTCAAGGGGTGAAAAACTGTTTTTT. Translation: CASSSRASRGEKLFF.

This sequence joins TRBV1 and TRBJ2-7; TRBD2, the table's D call, lacks a check against the DNA. TRBV1 is a pseudogene segment. The CDR3 spans 16 residues. Here the CDR3 reads CTSSQDLPHRGNEQYF. In DNA form, the CDR3 reads TGCACCAGCAGCCAAGATCTGCCTCACAGAGGGAACGAGCAGTACTTC.

The chain carries TRBV5-1 and TRBJ2-3; 10 bases fit TRBD1. V trimming: 0 bases; J trimming: 4 bases; junction bases outside the gene matches: 5. The CDR3 spans 16 residues. CDR1 and CDR2 from the germline V gene are SGHRS and YFSETQ. CDR3 bases: TGCGCCAGCAGCTTGGCGGACAGGGGGGTCGCAGATACGCAGTATTTT. Its protein product is CASSLADRGVADTQYF. Full variable domain (remainder filled in from reference TRBV5-1 and TRBJ2-3): KAGVTQTPRYLIKTRGQQVTLSCSPISGHRSVSWYQQTPGQGLQFLFEYFSETQRNKGNFPGRFSGRQFSNSRSEMNVSTLELGDSALYLCASSLADRGVADTQYFGPGTRLTVL.

The V gene is TRBV28, the J gene TRBJ1-6; D not resolved. Per germline, CDR1 MDHEN and CDR2 SYDVKM. CDR3 length equals 13 residues. V shed 2 bases and J shed 6 bases, with 5 bases lying between them. CDR3 sequence: CASSLDFNSPLHF. For the CDR3, the DNA is TGTGCCAGCAGTTTAGATTTTAATTCACCCCTCCACTTT.

V usage is TRBV10-2 and J usage is TRBJ2-5; TRBD2 agrees at 14 bases. Germline loops: CDR1 WSHSY, CDR2 SAAADI. V shed 6 bases, J shed 5 bases, and the junction held 5 bases outside the gene matches. This CDR3 region has 15 residues. CDR3 sequence (DNA): TGCGCCAGCAGAGGGACTAGCGGGGGCCGGGAGACCCAGTACTTC. Translation gives CASRGTSGGRETQYF.

The chain links TRBV30 to TRBJ1-4; D perhaps matches TRBD1 (5 bases). Per the germline V gene, CDR1 is GTSNPN and CDR2 is SVGIG (reference sequence). The CDR3 loop spans 13 amino acids. Trimming took 8 bases from V and 11 from J, leaving 21 bases between them. The CDR3 protein is CAGQEAGFQKLFF. The CDR3 bases are TGTGCCGGCCAGGAGGCAGGGTTCCAGAAACTGTTTTTT. The variable domain in full, with the rest retrieved from reference TRBV30 and TRBJ1-4, is SQTIHQWPATLVQPVGSPLSLECTVEGTSNPNLYWYRQAAGRGLQLLFYSVGIGQISSEVPQNLSASRPQDRQFILSSKKLLLSDSGFYLCAGQEAGFQKLFFGSGTQLSVL.

V gene TRBV20-1 combines with J gene TRBJ2-7; D gene ambiguous. The germline V and J ends were trimmed by 7 bases and 5 bases, with 12 bases remaining between them. The CDR3 covers 11 residues. Germline CDR1 is DFQATT and CDR2 is SNEGSKA (reference sequence). Written as DNA, the CDR3 is TGCAGTGGCGGTACTCGGGACGAGCAGTACTTC. This encodes CSGGTRDEQYF.

This clone was counted once. CDR3 DNA: TGTGCCAGCTCAGTTCCTTTTGCGGGGGAAACGACAGATACGCAGTATTTT. Its translation: CASSVPFAGETTDTQYF. This rearrangement joins TRBV18 to TRBJ2-3, with 7 nucleotides matching TRBD2. Germline loops: CDR1 KGHSH, CDR2 LQKENI. The length of the CDR3 is 17 residues. V shed 5 bases, J shed 3 bases, and the junction held 14 bases outside the gene matches.

The chain uses TRBV19 and TRBJ2-5; maybe TRBD2 (6 bases). The CDR3 runs 17 residues. Looked up from germline, CDR1 is LNHDA and CDR2 is SQIVND (reference sequence). With 4 bases removed from V and 7 bases from J, the gap between germline ends came to 25 bases. The CDR3 sequence is CASSTFGTAFGIGTQYF. The CDR3 bases are TGTGCCAGTAGTACCTTCGGGACTGCGTTCGGGATTGGGACCCAGTACTTC.

The table lists this clone with a count of one. This chain joins TRBV2 and TRBJ2-1; the match to TRBD2 covers 8 bases. V shed 7 bases, J shed 11 bases, and the junction held 16 bases outside the gene matches. Germline values: CDR1 SNHLY, CDR2 FYNNEI. The CDR3 is made up of 15 amino acids. CDR3 residues: CASTPGSGGQAKQFF. Here the CDR3 DNA reads TGTGCCAGCACCCCTGGGAGCGGGGGCCAAGCAAAGCAGTTCTTC.

As for this clone: Other DNA sequences in the sample encode the same CDR3. This chain connects TRBV7-2 to TRBJ2-1, with no clear D. Per the germline V gene, CDR1 is SGHTA and CDR2 is FQGNSA. The CDR3 spans 13 residues. The ends were cut back, 2 bases at V and 4 bases at J, with 6 bases in the middle. CDR3 in amino acids: CASSLNRYNEQFF. For the CDR3, the DNA is TGTGCCAGCAGCTTAAACCGTTACAATGAGCAGTTCTTC.

J is TRBJ2-3 and V is TRBV5-4; D gene ambiguous. The germline V gene encodes CDR1 SGHNT and CDR2 YYREEE (reference sequence). Trimming took 2 bases from V and 2 from J, leaving 6 bases between them. The CDR3 sequence is 13 residues long. For the CDR3, the DNA is TGTGCCAGCAGCTTAGAGTCCACAGATACGCAGTATTTT. It yields the protein CASSLESTDTQYF.

This clone was picked up one time. V is TRBV6-5 and J is TRBJ2-6, with D perhaps matching TRBD1 (5 bases). Germline CDR1 reads MNHEY; CDR2 reads SVGAGI. Trimming left V 6 bases short and J 3 bases short, with 12 bases between. This CDR3 is built from 15 residues. CDR3 sequence reads: CASRPWGSGANVLTF. As DNA, the CDR3 is TGTGCCAGCAGGCCATGGGGCAGTGGGGCCAACGTCCTGACTTTC.

This clone was counted once. V usage is TRBV7-3 and J usage is TRBJ2-3, with unresolved D. The V end lost 2 bases, the J end lost 6 bases, and 9 bases lay between the germline ends. This CDR3 comprises 13 residues. The germline CDR1 and CDR2 sequences are SGHTA and FQGTGA. The DNA of the CDR3 is TGTGCCAGCAGCTTAGCGCGAAGGGATACGCAGTATTTT. It translates to CASSLARRDTQYF. Full variable domain (missing parts from reference TRBV7-3 and TRBJ2-3): GAGVSQTPSNKVTEKGKYVELRCDPISGHTALYWYRQSLGQGPEFLIYFQGTGAADDSGLPNDRFFAVRPEGSVSTLKIQRTERGDSAVYLCASSLARRDTQYFGPGTRLTVL.

In its sample, this clone was seen a few times. The chain couples TRBV2 to TRBJ1-5, with unresolved D. Trimming took off 3 bases at V and 6 bases at J, with 6 bases between the two ends. Germline CDR1 is SNHLY and CDR2 is FYNNEI. This CDR3 comprises 12 residues. This CDR3 is CASSDESQPQHF. In nucleotides, the CDR3 is TGTGCCAGCAGTGATGAGAGTCAGCCCCAGCATTTT. Full variable domain (outside the CDR3, taken from reference TRBV2 and TRBJ1-5): EPEVTQTPSHQVTQMGQEVILRCVPISNHLYFYWYRQILGQKVEFLVSFYNNEISEKSEIFDDQFSVERPDGSNFTLKIRSTKLEDSAMYFCASSDESQPQHFGDGTRLSIL.

This clone has only one observation. This chain joins TRBV6-6 and TRBJ2-7; 7 nucleotides align to TRBD1. The CDR3 extends over 14 amino acids. Unmatched junction bases numbered 2, after V lost 2 bases and J lost 1 base. Germline assignment: CDR1 MNHNY and CDR2 SVGAGI (reference sequence). The CDR3 coding sequence is TGTGCCAGCAGTTACACCAGGGGGTCCTACGAGCAGTACTTC. Protein: CASSYTRGSYEQYF.

The gene calls are TRBV10-3 and TRBJ2-1, with 9 bases lining up with TRBD2. This CDR3 contains 14 residues. Germline-derived CDR1 and CDR2 are ENHRY and SYGVKD. V dropped 4 bases and J dropped 8; count of bases not matched to a gene: 6. The CDR3 region has the DNA TGTGCCATCAGTGCGGCTAGCGGGGTCTATGAGCAGTTCTTC. Amino acids: CAISAASGVYEQFF.

The chain links TRBV2 to TRBJ2-5; D possibly corresponds to TRBD2 (5 bases). Per the germline V gene, CDR1 is SNHLY and CDR2 is FYNNEI. V gave up 7 bases and J gave up 4 bases, with 10 bases separating them. This CDR3 is built from 12 residues. CDR3: CASMGDGETQYF. CDR3 nucleotides: TGTGCCAGCATGGGAGATGGAGAGACCCAGTACTTC.

This clone has only a few counts. V is TRBV9 and J is TRBJ2-7; the match to TRBD1 covers 10 bases. The ends lost 2 bases at V and 2 bases at J; junction bases unmatched: 4. This CDR3 is built from 15 residues. Germline values: CDR1 SGDLS, CDR2 YYNGEE. CDR3 residues: CASSVSGTGAYEQYF. The CDR3 DNA reads as TGTGCCAGCAGCGTCTCCGGGACAGGGGCCTACGAGCAGTACTTC.

The V and J genes are TRBV9 and TRBJ2-3, with D unresolved. The CDR3 extends over 13 amino acids. CDR1 SGDLS and CDR2 YYNGEE come from the germline V gene. The V gene lost 2 bases and the J gene lost 1 base, with 5 bases spanning the gap. CDR3 in DNA: TGTGCCAGCAGCGTCCCGGGCACAGATACGCAGTATTTT. Translating gives CASSVPGTDTQYF.

This clone was observed a few times. This chain links TRBV7-6 with TRBJ1-1, with 7 bases aligning to TRBD1. Germline V CDR1 and CDR2: SGHVS, FNYEAQ. The CDR3 loop spans 15 amino acids. The junction had 8 bases not matched to a gene; V was cut back by 3 bases and J by 4 bases. The CDR3 protein is CASSLGARGITEAFF. CDR3 coding DNA: TGTGCCAGCAGCTTGGGGGCCAGGGGGATCACTGAAGCTTTCTTT.